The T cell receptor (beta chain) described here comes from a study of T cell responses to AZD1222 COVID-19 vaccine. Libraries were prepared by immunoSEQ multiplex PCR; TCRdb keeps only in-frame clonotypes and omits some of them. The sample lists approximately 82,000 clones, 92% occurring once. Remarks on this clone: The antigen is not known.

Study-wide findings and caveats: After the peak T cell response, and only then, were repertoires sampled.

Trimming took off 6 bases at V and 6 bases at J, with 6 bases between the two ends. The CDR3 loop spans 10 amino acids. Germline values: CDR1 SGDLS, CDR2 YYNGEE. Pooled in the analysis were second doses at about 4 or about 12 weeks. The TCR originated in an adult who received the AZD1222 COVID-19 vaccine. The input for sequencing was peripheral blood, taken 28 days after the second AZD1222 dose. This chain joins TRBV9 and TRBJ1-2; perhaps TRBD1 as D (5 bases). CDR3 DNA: TGTGCCAGCAAAGGGGATGGCTACACCTTC. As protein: CASKGDGYTF.